This is a list of T cell receptor beta chains from one sample in a study of identifying expanded T cells in peripheral blood. Generated by immunoSEQ multiplex PCR, the TCRdb table keeps only in-frame clones and is missing some. The table lists approximately 90,000 clones, almost 90% of them singletons. The sample taken for sequencing was blood. These receptors were collected from a person aged 18-70 years in good health. The CDR3 runs from the conserved cysteine through the conserved F or W. Each record gives: clone size, D gene, J gene, V gene, CDR3 protein, CDR3 DNA. A D gene is named only where the DNA matches it firmly. Only part of the rows carry a size: once, few, many, or a class if the clone is expanded.

size: once
D: TRBD1
J: TRBJ2-6
V: TRBV6-6
CDR3: CASAMTGEGANVLTF
DNA: TGTGCCAGCGCGATGACAGGGGAAGGGGCCAACGTCCTGACTTTC

size: -
D: -
J: TRBJ2-1
V: TRBV29-1
CDR3: CSVEDLRDYNEGQFF
DNA: TGCAGCGTTGAAGATCTTAGGGATTACAATGAGGGGCAGTTCTTC

size: -
D: TRBD1
J: TRBJ1-2
V: TRBV6-4
CDR3: CASSDGGTAYGYTF
DNA: TGTGCCAGCAGTGACGGCGGGACAGCCTATGGCTACACCTTC

size: -
D: -
J: TRBJ2-5
V: TRBV7-3
CDR3: CARPRGTQYF
DNA: TGTGCCAGGCCCCGGGGGACCCAGTACTTC

size: -
D: TRBD1
J: TRBJ1-5
V: TRBV6-7
CDR3: CASRQTGLVPSQPQHF
DNA: TGTGCCAGTAGGCAGACAGGGTTGGTCCCTAGTCAGCCCCAGCATTTT

size: -
D: -
J: TRBJ1-2
V: TRBV7-8
CDR3: CASSLSGNAVNYGYTF
DNA: TGTGCCAGCAGCTTATCTGGGAACGCGGTAAACTATGGCTACACCTTC

size: -
D: -
J: TRBJ1-5
V: TRBV28
CDR3: CASSLSGGNQPQHF
DNA: TGTGCCAGCAGTTTGTCGGGGGGCAATCAGCCCCAGCATTTT

size: few
D: -
J: TRBJ1-3
V: TRBV15
CDR3: CATLRGNTIYF
DNA: TGTGCCACCTTACGCGGAAACACCATATATTTT

size: once
D: -
J: TRBJ2-7
V: TRBV27
CDR3: CASSFLYEQYF
DNA: TGTGCCAGCAGTTTCCTCTACGAGCAGTACTTC

size: -
D: -
J: TRBJ2-7
V: TRBV7-2
CDR3: CASSLDGTNYEQYF
DNA: TGTGCCAGCAGCTTAGACGGGACAAACTACGAGCAGTACTTC

size: -
D: -
J: TRBJ2-7
V: TRBV29-1
CDR3: CSVEIGEAKFYEQYF
DNA: TGCAGCGTTGAAATAGGTGAGGCGAAATTCTACGAGCAGTACTTC

size: -
D: TRBD2
J: TRBJ2-7
V: TRBV29-1
CDR3: CSSTSGSVNEQYF
DNA: TGCAGCTCTACTAGCGGGAGCGTCAACGAGCAGTACTTC

size: once
D: -
J: TRBJ2-7
V: TRBV14
CDR3: CASSQDSDGDEQYF
DNA: TGTGCCAGCAGCCAAGACTCTGACGGGGACGAGCAGTACTTC

size: -
D: TRBD2
J: TRBJ2-1
V: TRBV7-9
CDR3: CASSPQGWREGREQFF
DNA: TGTGCCAGCAGCCCCCAGGGGTGGCGGGAGGGACGAGAGCAGTTCTTC

size: once
D: TRBD2
J: TRBJ2-3
V: TRBV28
CDR3: CATNGGSDTQYF
DNA: TGTGCCACCAACGGGGGGTCAGATACGCAGTATTTT

size: -
D: -
J: TRBJ2-5
V: TRBV2
CDR3: CASSSRGSKETQYF
DNA: TGTGCCAGCAGTAGCAGGGGATCCAAAGAGACCCAGTACTTC

size: -
D: TRBD2
J: TRBJ2-5
V: TRBV5-4
CDR3: CASSFSGGTQETQYF
DNA: TGTGCCAGCAGCTTTAGCGGGGGGACCCAAGAGACCCAGTACTTC

size: -
D: -
J: TRBJ1-1
V: TRBV7-3
CDR3: CASSLSAASNTEAFF
DNA: TGTGCCAGCAGCTTAAGTGCGGCTTCGAACACTGAAGCTTTCTTT

size: once
D: -
J: TRBJ2-7
V: TRBV5-6
CDR3: CASSYPPVTYEQYF
DNA: TGTGCCAGCAGCTACCCCCCCGTTACATACGAGCAGTACTTC

size: few
D: TRBD1
J: TRBJ2-5
V: TRBV6-5
CDR3: CASSYSGRGQETQYF
DNA: TGTGCCAGCAGTTACTCTGGCAGGGGGCAAGAGACCCAGTACTTC

size: few
D: TRBD1
J: TRBJ1-2
V: TRBV2
CDR3: CASRGQARTF
DNA: TGTGCCAGCAGGGGACAGGCTAGAACCTTC

size: -
D: -
J: TRBJ2-1
V: TRBV10-3
CDR3: CAISEGRGSYNEQFF
DNA: TGTGCCATCAGTGAGGGCCGGGGTTCCTACAATGAGCAGTTCTTC

size: -
D: TRBD2
J: TRBJ2-6
V: TRBV2
CDR3: CAAGGAGANVLTF
DNA: TGTGCCGCGGGGGGGGCCGGGGCCAACGTCCTGACTTTC

size: -
D: TRBD1
J: TRBJ1-3
V: TRBV27
CDR3: CASRRTGTGSGNTIYF
DNA: TGTGCCAGCAGACGAACCGGGACAGGGTCCGGGAACACCATATATTTT

size: -
D: TRBD2
J: TRBJ2-1
V: TRBV7-2
CDR3: CASSFRLAGSTNEQFF
DNA: TGTGCCAGCAGCTTTCGACTAGCGGGGTCCACGAATGAGCAGTTCTTC

size: -
D: -
J: TRBJ1-5
V: TRBV27
CDR3: CASSFRYSNQPQHF
DNA: TGTGCCAGCAGTTTCAGATATAGCAATCAGCCCCAGCATTTT

size: -
D: TRBD1
J: TRBJ1-2
V: TRBV23-1
CDR3: CASSPGDRGNGYTF
DNA: TGCGCCAGCAGTCCGGGGGACAGGGGGAATGGCTACACCTTC

size: -
D: -
J: TRBJ2-5
V: TRBV10-3
CDR3: CAISGQYQETQYF
DNA: TGTGCCATCAGTGGGCAGTACCAAGAGACCCAGTACTTC

size: -
D: -
J: TRBJ1-2
V: TRBV6-1
CDR3: CASRALDSHYGYTF
DNA: TGTGCCAGCAGAGCCCTGGACAGCCACTATGGCTACACCTTC

size: once
D: -
J: TRBJ2-5
V: TRBV7-9
CDR3: CASSRETQYF
DNA: TGTGCCAGCAGTAGGGAGACCCAGTACTTC

size: -
D: -
J: TRBJ2-5
V: TRBV4-1
CDR3: CASSQALYLRETQYF
DNA: TGCGCCAGCAGCCAAGCTCTGTATCTTCGGGAGACCCAGTACTTC